One sample yielded the 14 T cell receptor beta chains listed below, sequenced in a study of T cells after posttransplantation cyclophosphamide. Busulfan-fludarabine conditioning, marrow transplant, and cyclophosphamide on days +3 and +4 were administered. Only in-frame clones appear in the TCRdb table, and some are missing; sequencing was by immunoSEQ multiplex PCR. The sample includes 15,000 to 20,000 clones, 77% of them seen just once. This material consisted of CD8+ T cells sorted from PBMCs, taken roughly 250 weeks after a stem cell transplant with posttransplant cyclophosphamide. The receptors stem from a female patient between 40 and 55 years old who received an allogeneic stem cell transplant from a related donor, was CMV-positive, and had no GVHD. Some T cells could come from the graft donor.

This chain links TRBV15 with TRBJ2-7, with D perhaps matching TRBD2 (6 bases). Germline CDR1 and CDR2: LNHNV and YYDKDF (reference sequence). The CDR3 has 15 residues. Trimming pared 5 bases from V and 2 bases from J, leaving 16 bases between. The CDR3 reads CATSPPGTGAYEQYF. CDR3 bases: TGTGCCACCAGCCCACCCGGGACGGGGGCCTACGAGCAGTACTTC.

The chain is built from TRBV5-1 and TRBJ2-7; weak D call: TRBD1 (6 bases). The germline V gene has CDR1 SGHRS and CDR2 YFSETQ. The CDR3 totals 14 residues. V was pared by 5 bases and J by 5 bases, with 17 bases between. CDR3 nucleotides: TGCGCCAGCAGGCTTAACGACAGGTCCAACGAGCAGTACTTC. Its protein product is CASRLNDRSNEQYF. The variable domain in full, completed from reference TRBV5-1 and TRBJ2-7, reads KAGVTQTPRYLIKTRGQQVTLSCSPISGHRSVSWYQQTPGQGLQFLFEYFSETQRNKGNFPGRFSGRQFSNSRSEMNVSTLELGDSALYLCASRLNDRSNEQYFGPGTRLTVT.

This clone was detected once. The chain is built from TRBV10-3 and TRBJ2-5; D perhaps matches TRBD1 (6 bases). This CDR3 has 14 amino acids. The germline gives CDR1 ENHRY, CDR2 SYGVKD. Trimming pared 7 bases from V and 4 bases from J, leaving 16 bases between. CDR3 DNA sequence: TGTGCCATCACCCCGCCGACAGGCTCAGAGACCCAGTACTTC. Translating it yields CAITPPTGSETQYF.

The J gene is TRBJ2-7, the V gene TRBV5-8; D is ambiguous. Germline loops: CDR1 SGHTS, CDR2 YDEGEE. This CDR3 comprises 11 residues. Between the trimmed V and J ends, which lost 4 bases and 3 bases, there was a span of 5 bases. This chain's CDR3 is CASSPLYEQYF. The CDR3 DNA is TGTGCCAGCAGCCCCCTCTACGAGCAGTACTTC.

The chain carries TRBV7-8 and TRBJ1-2, with 7 bases matching TRBD1. Looked up from germline, CDR1 is SGHVS and CDR2 is FQNEAQ. CDR3 length: 15 residues. V trimming: 4 bases; J trimming: 6 bases; junction bases outside the gene matches: 11. In DNA, the CDR3 is TGTGCCAGCAGCTCGCCCTCGGAGGGGGCGGATGGCTACACCTTC. This translates into CASSSPSEGADGYTF.

On this clone itself: A far larger clone is off by one base, so a read error is likely. The chain links TRBV5-1 to TRBJ2-7; D perhaps matches TRBD1 (6 bases). V was trimmed by 4 bases and J by 4 bases, leaving 12 bases between them. This CDR3 comprises 13 residues. Per germline, CDR1 SGHRS and CDR2 YFSETQ. DNA of the CDR3: TGCGCCAGCAGCCCTGGGACACCATACGAGCAGTACTTC. This gives the protein CASSPGTPYEQYF.

The chain joins TRBV7-2 to TRBJ2-7, with 7 bases that match TRBD2. Germline trimming cut 3 bases from V and 3 bases from J; bases unmatched to any gene: 2. The CDR3 loop spans 13 amino acids. Germline-derived CDR1 and CDR2 are SGHTA and FQGNSA. The chain's CDR3 is CASSLGGDYEQYF. As DNA, the CDR3 is TGTGCCAGCAGCTTGGGGGGGGACTACGAGCAGTACTTC.

The chain carries TRBV29-1 and TRBJ2-7; D not resolved. The CDR3 extends over 13 amino acids. The ends were cut back, 4 bases at V and 0 bases at J, with 10 bases in the middle. Germline V CDR1 and CDR2: SQVTM, ANQGSEA. Here the CDR3 reads CSVGVVSSYEQYF. The CDR3 nucleotides are TGCAGCGTTGGAGTCGTAAGCTCCTACGAGCAGTACTTC.

The chain carries TRBV5-8 and TRBJ2-3; TRBD2 aligns across 11 bases. The V gene end was trimmed by 0 bases and the J gene end by 6 bases; junction bases not matched to a gene: 3. This CDR3 spans 15 amino acids. The V gene's germline CDR1 is SGHTS and CDR2 YDEGEE. The CDR3 DNA follows: TGTGCCAGCAGCTTGGGCCTAGCGGGGGGTGATACGCAGTATTTT. This gives the protein CASSLGLAGGDTQYF. Supplemented by reference TRBV5-8 and TRBJ2-3, the full variable domain reads EAGVTQSPTHLIKTRGQQATLRCSPISGHTSVYWYQQALGLGLQFLLWYDEGEERNRGNFPPRFSGRQFPNYSSELNVNALELEDSALYLCASSLGLAGGDTQYFGPGTRLTVL.

This clone was seen a single time. The chain recombines TRBV11-2 with TRBJ2-5; no reliable D call. Germline values: CDR1 SGHAT, CDR2 FQNNGV. Trimming cost V 3 bases and J 0 bases, with 8 bases left between them. The CDR3 covers 14 residues. CDR3 bases: TGTGCCAGCAGCTTTGTTCCAGACCAAGAGACCCAGTACTTC. It codes for CASSFVPDQETQYF.

The V gene is TRBV10-3, the J gene TRBJ2-3; the match to TRBD2 covers 12 bases. Germline lookup yields CDR1 ENHRY and CDR2 SYGVKD. V trimming: 0 bases; J trimming: 1 base; junction bases outside the gene matches: 2. This CDR3 comprises 17 residues. The CDR3 DNA reads as TGTGCCATCAGTGAGTCATGGACTAGCGGGGGCACAGATACGCAGTATTTT. The encoded protein is CAISESWTSGGTDTQYF.

This clone appeared a single time. The chain couples TRBV9 to TRBJ2-3; maybe TRBD1 (5 bases). The V and J ends lost 0 bases and 3 bases respectively, with 8 bases between them. There are 14 residues in the CDR3. The V gene's germline CDR1 is SGDLS and CDR2 YYNGEE. The CDR3 reads CASSVGRGTDTQYF. CDR3 nucleotide sequence: TGTGCCAGCAGCGTAGGTAGGGGTACAGATACGCAGTATTTT. The variable domain in full, with the rest retrieved from reference TRBV9 and TRBJ2-3, is DSGVTQTPKHLITATGQRVTLRCSPRSGDLSVYWYQQSLDQGLQFLIQYYNGEERAKGNILERFSAQQFPDLHSELNLSSLELGDSALYFCASSVGRGTDTQYFGPGTRLTVL.

The V and J genes are TRBV27 and TRBJ2-7, with 7 bases that match TRBD1. With V trimmed by 4 bases and J by 1 base, 1 base remained unmatched. The CDR3 extends over 13 amino acids. CDR1 and CDR2 from the germline V gene are MNHEY and SMNVEV (reference sequence). The CDR3 DNA reads TGTGCCAGCAGTTGGGGACAGTCCTACGAGCAGTACTTC. This gives the protein CASSWGQSYEQYF.

V is TRBV10-3 and J is TRBJ1-2; tentative D call: TRBD1 (5 bases). Germline V gene sequence: CDR1 ENHRY, CDR2 SYGVKD. V lost 7 bases, J lost 4 bases, and 16 bases lay in between. This CDR3 has 14 residues. CDR3 protein: CAIKGDKQVYGYTF. CDR3 nucleotides: TGTGCCATCAAAGGAGACAAACAGGTCTATGGCTACACCTTC.